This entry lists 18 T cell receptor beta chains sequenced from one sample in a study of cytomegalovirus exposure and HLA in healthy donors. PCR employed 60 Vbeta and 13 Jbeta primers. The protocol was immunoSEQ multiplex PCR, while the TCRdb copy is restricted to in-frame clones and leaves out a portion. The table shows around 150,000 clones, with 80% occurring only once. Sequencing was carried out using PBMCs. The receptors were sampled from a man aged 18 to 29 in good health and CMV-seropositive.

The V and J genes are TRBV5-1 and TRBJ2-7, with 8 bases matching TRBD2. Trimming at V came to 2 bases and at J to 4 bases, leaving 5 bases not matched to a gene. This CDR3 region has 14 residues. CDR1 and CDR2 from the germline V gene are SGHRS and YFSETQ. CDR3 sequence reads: CASSFRGGSYEQYF. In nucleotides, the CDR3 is TGCGCCAGCAGCTTTCGGGGGGGTTCTTACGAGCAGTACTTC.

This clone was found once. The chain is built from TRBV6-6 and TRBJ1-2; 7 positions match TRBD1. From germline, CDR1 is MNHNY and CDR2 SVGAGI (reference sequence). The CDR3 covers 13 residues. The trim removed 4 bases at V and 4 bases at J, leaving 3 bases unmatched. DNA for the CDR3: TGTGCCAGCAGTTTCGGACAGGTCTATGGCTACACCTTC. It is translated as CASSFGQVYGYTF.

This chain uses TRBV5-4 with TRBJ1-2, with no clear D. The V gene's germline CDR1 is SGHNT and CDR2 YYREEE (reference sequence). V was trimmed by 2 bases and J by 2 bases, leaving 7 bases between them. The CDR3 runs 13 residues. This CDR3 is CASSFRENYGYTF. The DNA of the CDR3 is TGTGCCAGCAGCTTCCGGGAAAACTATGGCTACACCTTC.

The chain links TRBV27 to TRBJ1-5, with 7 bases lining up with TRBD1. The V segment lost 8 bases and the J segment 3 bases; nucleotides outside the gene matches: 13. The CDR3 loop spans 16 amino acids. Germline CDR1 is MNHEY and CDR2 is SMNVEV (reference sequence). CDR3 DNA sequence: TGTGCCAGCTCCCACCGGGACAGCCCCTTCAATCAGCCCCAGCATTTT. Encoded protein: CASSHRDSPFNQPQHF.

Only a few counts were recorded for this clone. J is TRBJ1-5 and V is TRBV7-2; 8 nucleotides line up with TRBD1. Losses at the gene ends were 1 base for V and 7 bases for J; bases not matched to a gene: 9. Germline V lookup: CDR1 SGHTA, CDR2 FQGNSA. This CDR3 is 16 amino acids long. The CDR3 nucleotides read TGTGCCAGCAGCTTAGATCCAGGGGGCCTCTCCCAGCCCCAGCATTTT. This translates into CASSLDPGGLSQPQHF.

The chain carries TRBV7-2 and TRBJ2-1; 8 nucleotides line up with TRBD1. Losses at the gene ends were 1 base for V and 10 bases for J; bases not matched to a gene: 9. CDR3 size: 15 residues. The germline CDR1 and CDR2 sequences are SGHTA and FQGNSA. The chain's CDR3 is CASSLGAYRGAEQFF. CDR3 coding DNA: TGTGCCAGCAGCTTAGGGGCGTACAGGGGGGCGGAGCAGTTCTTC.

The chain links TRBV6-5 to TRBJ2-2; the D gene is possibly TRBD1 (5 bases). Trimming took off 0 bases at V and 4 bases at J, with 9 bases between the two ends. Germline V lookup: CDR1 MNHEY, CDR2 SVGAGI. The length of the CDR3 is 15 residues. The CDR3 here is CASSYSSGFTGELFF. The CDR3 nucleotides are TGTGCCAGCAGTTACTCGTCAGGGTTCACCGGGGAGCTGTTTTTT.

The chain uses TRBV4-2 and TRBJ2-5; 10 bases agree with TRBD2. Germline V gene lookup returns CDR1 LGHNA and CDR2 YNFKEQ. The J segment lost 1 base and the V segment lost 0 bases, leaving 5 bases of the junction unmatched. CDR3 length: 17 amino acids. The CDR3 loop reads CASSQDLVAGGQETQYF. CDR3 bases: TGTGCCAGCAGCCAAGATTTGGTAGCGGGGGGCCAAGAGACCCAGTACTTC.

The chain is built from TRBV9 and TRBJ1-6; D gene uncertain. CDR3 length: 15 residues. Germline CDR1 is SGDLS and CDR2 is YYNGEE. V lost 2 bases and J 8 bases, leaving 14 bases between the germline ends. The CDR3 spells CASSVSGRWDSPLHF. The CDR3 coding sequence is TGTGCCAGCAGCGTCTCGGGGAGGTGGGATTCACCCCTCCACTTT.

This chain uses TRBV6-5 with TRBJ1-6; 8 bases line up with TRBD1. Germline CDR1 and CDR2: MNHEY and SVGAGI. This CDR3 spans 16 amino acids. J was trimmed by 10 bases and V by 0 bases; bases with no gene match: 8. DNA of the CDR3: TGTGCCAGCAGTTACTCGGCCCAGGGGGCAGGGTCACCCCTCCACTTT. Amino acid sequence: CASSYSAQGAGSPLHF.

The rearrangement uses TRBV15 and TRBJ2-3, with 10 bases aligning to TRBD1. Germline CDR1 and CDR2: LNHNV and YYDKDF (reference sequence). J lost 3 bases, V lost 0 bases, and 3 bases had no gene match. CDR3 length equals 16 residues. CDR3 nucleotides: TGTGCCACCAGCAGAGATCGGGACAGGGGAACAGATACGCAGTATTTT. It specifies CATSRDRDRGTDTQYF. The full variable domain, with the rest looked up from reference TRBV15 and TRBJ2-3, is DAMVIQNPRYQVTQFGKPVTLSCSQTLNHNVMYWYQQKSSQAPKLLFHYYDKDFNNEADTPDNFQSRRPNTSFCFLDIRSPGLGDTAMYLCATSRDRDRGTDTQYFGPGTRLTVL.

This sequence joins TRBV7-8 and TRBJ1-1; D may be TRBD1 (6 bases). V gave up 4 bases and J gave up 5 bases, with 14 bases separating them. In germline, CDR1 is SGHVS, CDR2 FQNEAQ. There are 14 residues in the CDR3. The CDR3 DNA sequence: TGTGCCAGCAGCTCGACAGGTCTAAGGACTGAAGCTTTCTTT. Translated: CASSSTGLRTEAFF.

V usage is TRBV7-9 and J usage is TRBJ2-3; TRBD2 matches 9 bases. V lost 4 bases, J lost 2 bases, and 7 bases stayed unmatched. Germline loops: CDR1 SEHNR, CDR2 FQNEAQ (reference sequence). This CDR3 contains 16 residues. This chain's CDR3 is CASSSPGLAYTDTQYF. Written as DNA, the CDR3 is TGTGCCAGCAGCTCCCCTGGACTAGCGTACACAGATACGCAGTATTTT.

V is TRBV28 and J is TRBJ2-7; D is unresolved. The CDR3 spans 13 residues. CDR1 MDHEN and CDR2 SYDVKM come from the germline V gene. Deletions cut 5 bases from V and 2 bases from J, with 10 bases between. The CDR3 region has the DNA TGTGCCAGCAGTACCCCGAACACCTACGAGCAGTACTTC. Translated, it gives CASSTPNTYEQYF.

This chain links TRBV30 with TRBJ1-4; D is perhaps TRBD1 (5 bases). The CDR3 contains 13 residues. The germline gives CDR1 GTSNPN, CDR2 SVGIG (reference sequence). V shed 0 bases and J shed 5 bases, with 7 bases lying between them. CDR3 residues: CAWSVPGNEKLFF. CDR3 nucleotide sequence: TGTGCCTGGAGTGTACCAGGGAATGAAAAACTGTTTTTT. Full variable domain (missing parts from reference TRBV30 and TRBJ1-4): SQTIHQWPATLVQPVGSPLSLECTVEGTSNPNLYWYRQAAGRGLQLLFYSVGIGQISSEVPQNLSASRPQDRQFILSSKKLLLSDSGFYLCAWSVPGNEKLFFGSGTQLSVL.

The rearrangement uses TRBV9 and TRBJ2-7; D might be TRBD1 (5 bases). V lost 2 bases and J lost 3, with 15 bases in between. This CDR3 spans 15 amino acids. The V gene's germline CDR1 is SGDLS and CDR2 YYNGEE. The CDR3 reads CASSVGIGVFYEQYF. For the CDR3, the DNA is TGTGCCAGCAGCGTTGGGATAGGGGTTTTCTACGAGCAGTACTTC.

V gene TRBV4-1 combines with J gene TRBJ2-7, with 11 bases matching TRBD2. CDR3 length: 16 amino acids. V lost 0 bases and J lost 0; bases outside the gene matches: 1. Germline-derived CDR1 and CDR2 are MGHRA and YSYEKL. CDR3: CASSQDGTSGSYEQYF. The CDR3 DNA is TGCGCCAGCAGCCAAGACGGGACTAGCGGCTCCTACGAGCAGTACTTC.

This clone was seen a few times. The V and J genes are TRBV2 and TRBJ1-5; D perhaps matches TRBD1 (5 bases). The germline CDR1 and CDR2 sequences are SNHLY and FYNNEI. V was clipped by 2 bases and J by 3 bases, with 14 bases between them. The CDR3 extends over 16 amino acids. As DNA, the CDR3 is TGTGCCAGCAGTGAACGTCAGGGCCGAGCCAATCAGCCCCAGCATTTT. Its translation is CASSERQGRANQPQHF. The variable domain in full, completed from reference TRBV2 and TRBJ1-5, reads EPEVTQTPSHQVTQMGQEVILRCVPISNHLYFYWYRQILGQKVEFLVSFYNNEISEKSEIFDDQFSVERPDGSNFTLKIRSTKLEDSAMYFCASSERQGRANQPQHFGDGTRLSIL.